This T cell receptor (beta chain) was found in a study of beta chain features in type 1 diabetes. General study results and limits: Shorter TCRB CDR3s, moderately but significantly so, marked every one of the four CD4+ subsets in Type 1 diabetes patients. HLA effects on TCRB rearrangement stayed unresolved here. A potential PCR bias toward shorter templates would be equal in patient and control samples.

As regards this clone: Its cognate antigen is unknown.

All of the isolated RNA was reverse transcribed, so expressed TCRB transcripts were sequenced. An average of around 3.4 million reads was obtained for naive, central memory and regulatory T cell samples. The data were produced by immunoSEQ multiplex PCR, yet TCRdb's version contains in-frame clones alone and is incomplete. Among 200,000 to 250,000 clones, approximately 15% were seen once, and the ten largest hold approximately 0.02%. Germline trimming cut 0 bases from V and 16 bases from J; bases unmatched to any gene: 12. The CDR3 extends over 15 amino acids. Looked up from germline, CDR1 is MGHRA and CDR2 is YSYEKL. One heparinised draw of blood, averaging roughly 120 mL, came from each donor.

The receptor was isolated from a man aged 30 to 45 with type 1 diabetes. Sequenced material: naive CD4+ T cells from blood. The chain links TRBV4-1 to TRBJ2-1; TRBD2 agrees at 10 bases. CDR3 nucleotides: TGCGCCAGCAGCCAAGATTCGGCTAGCGGGAGCCTCCCCTTCTTC. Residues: CASSQDSASGSLPFF.